The sequence of this T cell receptor (beta chain) was determined in a study of blood T cell repertoires in COVID-19. Turning to the study itself: There were acute and convalescent COVID-19 samples, and they came from the United States, Italy and Spain.

In the source study's methods: The assay estimated nucleated cells by amplifying reference gene primers. Repertoires were generated with immunoSEQ multiplex PCR, while TCRdb's copy carries only in-frame clones and drops some. The V and J calls and the clone size are those of that table, but D and trimming were determined from the DNA. The repertoire holds approximately 200,000 clones, with about 85% as singletons. It was during active infection that Seattle patients were enrolled and then longitudinally followed. The sequence came from a woman at least 80 years old with COVID-19, enrolled during active disease. The source material was peripheral blood.

The CDR3 DNA follows: TGTGCCAGCAGCAGACTAGCGGGGGCCTCCAGCTCCTACAATGAGCAGTTCTTC. Translation gives CASSRLAGASSSYNEQFF. V is TRBV3-1 (or the pseudogene TRBV3-2) and J is TRBJ2-1, with 12 positions matching TRBD2. Per the germline V gene, CDR1 is LGHDT and CDR2 is YNNKEL (reference sequence). The CDR3 sequence is 18 residues long. The V gene end was trimmed by 5 bases and the J gene end by 0 bases; junction bases not matched to a gene: 8.